These 23 T cell receptor beta chains came from one sample sequenced in a study of blood T cell repertoires in COVID-19. Clones were sequenced by immunoSEQ multiplex PCR, and TCRdb holds only the in-frame ones, with some missing. The sample gives almost 70,000 clones, approximately 79% of which show up once; more than 15% is in the top ten. Sequencing was carried out using peripheral blood. These receptors originate from a man aged 55 to 70 with acute or convalescent COVID-19.

The chain uses TRBV12-5 and TRBJ1-5; D possibly corresponds to TRBD1 (5 bases). Germline loops: CDR1 LGHNT, CDR2 FRNRAP. Trimming stripped 7 bases from V and 7 bases from J, with 17 bases between. CDR3 length equals 14 residues. Here the CDR3 reads CASASTPGPQPQHF. The CDR3 DNA reads TGTGCTAGTGCCTCGACCCCAGGGCCCCAGCCCCAGCATTTT.

A single count supports this clone. The rearrangement links TRBV24-1 to TRBJ2-5, with 10 bases lining up with TRBD2. J gave up 5 bases and V 1 base, and 6 bases lay outside the gene matches. Germline CDR1 is KGHDR and CDR2 is SFDVKD. The CDR3 is 16 amino acids. The CDR3 DNA follows: TGTGCCACCAGTGATTTCCAGCGGGGGGGCCAGGAGACCCAGTACTTC. Protein: CATSDFQRGGQETQYF.

This clone showed up just a few times. V usage is TRBV3-1 (or the pseudogene TRBV3-2) and J usage is TRBJ1-4; no reliable D call. Germline values: CDR1 LGHDT, CDR2 YNNKEL (reference sequence). With 1 base removed from V and 8 bases from J, the gap between germline ends came to 11 bases. The CDR3 is 14 amino acids. CDR3 in DNA: TGTGCCAGCAGCCAAGGGCCCCGAGGGGAAAAACTGTTTTTT. This codes for CASSQGPRGEKLFF.

In this sample, this clone turned up a few times. This chain joins TRBV21-1 and TRBJ1-6; TRBD1, the D gene given by the table, was not confirmed from the DNA. TRBV21-1 has pseudogene status. The CDR3 loop spans 18 amino acids. In nucleotides, the CDR3 is TGTGCCAGCAGCAAACTACGGCAGGGGGTGGAGATGGGTTCACCCCTCCACTTT. This codes for CASSKLRQGVEMGSPLHF.

This rearrangement joins TRBV6-5 to TRBJ1-6; possible D gene TRBD1, 6 bases. Looked up from germline, CDR1 is MNHEY and CDR2 is SVGAGI. V was shortened by 4 bases and J by 4 bases, with 8 bases between the two germline ends. The CDR3 contains 14 residues. CDR3 sequence reads: CASSSQGYNSPLHF. The DNA of the CDR3 is TGTGCCAGCAGTTCTCAGGGGTATAATTCACCCCTCCACTTT.

The chain uses TRBV5-4 and TRBJ2-4; tentatively, D is TRBD2 (6 bases). The CDR3 totals 12 residues. Trimming took 1 base from V and 15 from J, leaving 14 bases between them. Germline-derived CDR1 and CDR2 are SGHNT and YYREEE (reference sequence). CDR3 region: CASSLLGGSWYF. The CDR3 nucleotides read TGTGCCAGCAGCTTGCTGGGGGGTAGTTGGTACTTC.

The V and J genes are TRBV2 and TRBJ2-1; D unclear. V lost 3 bases and J lost 6, with 12 bases in between. The CDR3 is 14 residues long. Germline values: CDR1 SNHLY, CDR2 FYNNEI. The CDR3 protein is CASSDDIRINEQFF. The CDR3 DNA reads TGTGCCAGCAGTGATGATATCAGGATCAATGAGCAGTTCTTC.

This chain links TRBV19 with TRBJ1-6; TRBD1 agrees at 11 bases. Germline V lookup: CDR1 LNHDA, CDR2 SQIVND (reference sequence). This CDR3 comprises 17 residues. Germline trimming cut 3 bases from V and 13 bases from J; bases unmatched to any gene: 14. Here the CDR3 DNA reads TGTGCCAGTAGTATCAGTCGGACAGGGGGCGCTTATTGGCCCCTCCACTTT. As protein: CASSISRTGGAYWPLHF.

This clone was detected once. The chain employs TRBV27 and TRBJ1-1; 11 nucleotides match TRBD1. The germline gives CDR1 MNHEY, CDR2 SMNVEV (reference sequence). This CDR3 has 15 amino acids. The V and J ends lost 3 bases and 7 bases, in that order; junction bases with no gene match: 7. The chain's CDR3 is CASSLIGTGGVEAFF. CDR3 DNA sequence: TGTGCCAGCAGTTTGATCGGGACAGGGGGTGTTGAAGCTTTCTTT.

The V call is TRBV9, the J call TRBJ2-7, with D unclear. The CDR3 has 14 amino acids. The germline gives CDR1 SGDLS, CDR2 YYNGEE. V was pared by 1 base and J by 0 bases, with 8 bases between. CDR3 in DNA: TGTGCCAGCAGCGTACTCTCGAGCTCCTACGAGCAGTACTTC. It is translated as CASSVLSSSYEQYF.

V is TRBV4-2 and J is TRBJ1-2, with D uncertain. CDR1 is LGHNA, CDR2 YNFKEQ, per germline. V dropped 0 bases and J dropped 6 bases, with 11 bases sitting between them. The CDR3 length is 14 residues. CDR3 in DNA: TGTGCCAGCAGCCAAGAATGGGAGGGCGATGGCTACACCTTC. Amino acid sequence: CASSQEWEGDGYTF.

V and J are TRBV6-4 and TRBJ2-7, with 9 positions matching TRBD1. The CDR3 length is 14 residues. V lost 6 bases, J lost 1 base, and 4 bases stayed unmatched. CDR1 is MRHNA and CDR2 is SNTAGT in the germline V gene. CDR3 nucleotide sequence: TGTGCCAGCAGGGAGGGACAGGGTTCCTACGAGCAGTACTTC. It encodes CASREGQGSYEQYF.

This clone was recorded only once. The chain recombines TRBV19 with TRBJ1-6; no definite D call. V was pared by 4 bases and J by 2 bases, with 9 bases between. CDR1 and CDR2 from the germline V gene are LNHDA and SQIVND (reference sequence). The CDR3 is 15 residues long. The CDR3 is CASSTSGTYNSPLHF. CDR3 sequence (DNA): TGTGCCAGTAGTACCTCCGGGACCTATAATTCACCCCTCCACTTT.

There are many counts of this clone. The V and J genes are TRBV19 and TRBJ1-1, with TRBD1 identical over 7 bases. Germline assignment: CDR1 LNHDA and CDR2 SQIVND (reference sequence). The CDR3 contains 13 residues. Unmatched junction bases numbered 3, after V lost 8 bases and J lost 0 bases. The chain's CDR3 is CASRGQMNTEAFF. CDR3 bases: TGTGCCAGTCGGGGACAGATGAACACTGAAGCTTTCTTT.

The chain combines TRBV30 with TRBJ1-6; 11 bases are a match to TRBD1. The CDR3 length is 15 residues. Looked up from germline, CDR1 is GTSNPN and CDR2 is SVGIG (reference sequence). Trimming took 3 bases from V and 7 from J; bases not matched to a gene: 5. The CDR3 bases are TGTGCCTGGAGGGTTAGGGACAGGGGGAATTCACCCCTCCACTTT. Protein: CAWRVRDRGNSPLHF.

The rearrangement uses TRBV6-1 and TRBJ1-5; D remains unclear. The CDR3 runs 13 residues. V lost 2 bases to trimming and J lost 1 base, with 3 bases between them. Germline values: CDR1 MNHNS, CDR2 SASEGT. The CDR3 DNA is TGTGCCAGCAGTGAATTAAGCAATCAGCCCCAGCATTTT. It is translated as CASSELSNQPQHF.

V gene TRBV7-2 combines with J gene TRBJ1-2; perhaps TRBD1 as D (5 bases). Germline CDR1 is SGHTA and CDR2 is FQGNSA. V gave up 2 bases and J gave up 5 bases, with 9 bases separating them. There are 13 residues in the CDR3. The CDR3 DNA reads as TGTGCCAGCAGCTTAAAAGGACAATATGGCTACACCTTC. Translating it yields CASSLKGQYGYTF.

The genes are TRBV6-2 or TRBV6-3 and TRBJ1-1, with 10 positions matching TRBD1. The V gene end was trimmed by 5 bases and the J gene end by 6 bases; junction bases not matched to a gene: 15. Per germline, CDR1 MNHEY and CDR2 SVGEGT. This CDR3 comprises 17 residues. Written as DNA, the CDR3 is TGTGCCAGCAGTCCCCGAGCCGGGACAGGGGCTTTGGCTGAAGCTTTCTTT. This codes for CASSPRAGTGALAEAFF.

This chain joins TRBV5-8 and TRBJ2-2, with TRBD2 identical over 11 bases. Trimming cost V 1 base and J 2 bases; bases outside gene matches: 10. This CDR3 comprises 19 residues. Germline V lookup: CDR1 SGHTS, CDR2 YDEGEE. Here the CDR3 reads CASSLPSSSGGSNTGELFF. CDR3 DNA: TGTGCCAGCAGCTTGCCCTCCTCTAGCGGGGGGTCTAACACCGGGGAGCTGTTTTTT.

The chain is built from TRBV7-9 and TRBJ2-7; TRBD1 matches at 7 bases. CDR1 and CDR2 from the germline V gene are SEHNR and FQNEAQ (reference sequence). This CDR3 contains 15 residues. V lost 5 bases and J lost 4; bases outside the gene matches: 11. The CDR3, as DNA: TGTGCCAGCAGCAACCCGGGACAGCCCCCGTACGAGCAGTACTTC. Encoded protein: CASSNPGQPPYEQYF.

The CDR3 region has the DNA TGTGCCAGCAGTTTATCGGCCATCCTCCGAGAACAGGCCACTGAAGCTTTCTTT. Its translation is CASSLSAILREQATEAFF. The chain joins TRBV27 to TRBJ1-1; D is perhaps TRBD1 (5 bases). The CDR3 spans 18 residues. V lost 0 bases to trimming and J lost 4 bases, with 21 bases between them. Germline CDR1 and CDR2: MNHEY and SMNVEV (reference sequence).

The rearrangement joins TRBV6-5 to TRBJ1-3; the D gene is possibly TRBD1 (5 bases). CDR1 is MNHEY, CDR2 SVGAGI, per germline. V was pared by 7 bases and J by 0 bases, with 10 bases between. There are 14 residues in the CDR3. The CDR3 sequence: CASTDSFSGNTIYF. In DNA form, the CDR3 reads TGTGCCAGCACCGACAGCTTCTCTGGAAACACCATATATTTT.

This clone turned up a few times. The V and J genes are TRBV10-3 and TRBJ1-2; TRBD1 agrees at 9 bases. With V trimmed by 8 bases and J by 3 bases, 4 bases remained unmatched. Germline values: CDR1 ENHRY, CDR2 SYGVKD. This CDR3 has 13 residues. The DNA for the CDR3 is TGTGCCATCCGGGGACAGGGATACTATGGCTACACCTTC. It encodes CAIRGQGYYGYTF.